The 20 T cell receptor beta chains below come from one sample, sequenced in a study of T cells in Graves' hyperthyroidism and ophthalmopathy. Amplified regions were TCR beta CDR3 sequences from RNA transcripts. First-round RT-PCR targeting the TCR CDR3 was performed with the HTBI primer set. TCRdb re-called the multiplex PCR reads through MiXCR, storing one row per CDR3 protein. The sample lists roughly 380,000 distinct CDR3 sequences, 15% to 20% occurring once. The sequenced material came from blood. These receptors were collected from a woman aged 40-49 years with Graves' ophthalmopathy.

This clonotype came up many times. This rearrangement joins TRBV20-1 to TRBJ2-5, with D possibly being TRBD2 (6 bases). From germline, CDR1 is DFQATT and CDR2 SNEGSKA (reference sequence). V lost 3 bases to trimming and J lost 4 bases, with 9 bases between them. CDR3 length: 12 amino acids. CDR3 DNA sequence: TGCAGTGCTAGTGGAGGGTTAGAGACCCAGTACTTC. Translating gives CSASGGLETQYF.

In its sample, this clonotype was seen a few times. The rearrangement links TRBV20-1 to TRBJ1-2; 11 nucleotides agree with TRBD1. There are 15 residues in the CDR3. Germline V gene lookup returns CDR1 DFQATT and CDR2 SNEGSKA (reference sequence). The V segment lost 1 base and the J segment 7 bases; nucleotides outside the gene matches: 8. In DNA, the CDR3 is TGCAGTGCTAGAGCCTCCCGGGACAGGGGGTCTGGCTACACCTTC. Its translation is CSARASRDRGSGYTF.

This clonotype was seen repeatedly, ten times or more. The V and J genes are TRBV28 and TRBJ1-5, with D possibly being TRBD1 (5 bases). The CDR3 loop spans 17 amino acids. The germline V gene has CDR1 MDHEN and CDR2 SYDVKM. V lost 2 bases to trimming and J lost 4 bases, with 18 bases between them. The CDR3 spells CASSLTGRLVLNQPQHF. The CDR3 DNA is TGTGCCAGCAGTTTAACAGGACGGTTAGTTCTTAATCAGCCCCAGCATTTT.

The chain joins TRBV24-1 to TRBJ2-4, with TRBD2 matching 7 bases. The junction had 6 bases not matched to a gene; V was cut back by 8 bases and J by 3 bases. Germline V lookup: CDR1 KGHDR, CDR2 SFDVKD. The CDR3 is 14 amino acids. Written as DNA, the CDR3 is TGTGCCACCACCGCTAGCGGCGGCAAAAACATTCAGTACTTC. Its protein product is CATTASGGKNIQYF.

J is TRBJ1-2 and V is TRBV6-1; 10 nucleotides align to TRBD1. CDR1 MNHNS and CDR2 SASEGT come from the germline V gene. Unmatched junction bases numbered 10, after V lost 4 bases and J lost 5 bases. The CDR3 totals 16 residues. The CDR3 reads CASSGGQGWGFYGYTF. DNA for the CDR3: TGTGCCAGCAGTGGGGGACAGGGGTGGGGTTTTTATGGCTACACCTTC.

This clonotype was observed at least ten times. The chain couples TRBV6-5 to TRBJ1-2; no clear D gene. With 4 bases removed from V and 4 bases from J, the gap between germline ends came to 10 bases. The CDR3 consists of 13 residues. CDR1 is MNHEY and CDR2 is SVGAGI in the germline V gene. CDR3 DNA sequence: TGTGCCAGCAGTTCGGCAGATCGCTATGGCTACACCTTC. As protein: CASSSADRYGYTF.

This clonotype came up a few times. This sequence joins TRBV2 and TRBJ2-7; TRBD2 might be the D (5 bases). Germline CDR1 reads SNHLY; CDR2 reads FYNNEI. Trimming took off 6 bases at V and 0 bases at J, with 12 bases between the two ends. The CDR3 runs 14 residues. For the CDR3, the DNA is TGTGCCAGCAGGACTACTTGGGACTCCTACGAGCAGTACTTC. Amino acid sequence: CASRTTWDSYEQYF.

This clonotype was seen at least ten times. The V and J genes are TRBV6-2 or TRBV6-3 and TRBJ1-2, with D uncertain. Between the trimmed V and J ends, which lost 7 bases and 0 bases, there was a span of 9 bases. Per germline, CDR1 MNHEY and CDR2 SVGEGT. This CDR3 has 13 residues. The CDR3 DNA reads as TGTGCCAGCACAGACGGGGCTAACTATGGCTACACCTTC. Encoded protein: CASTDGANYGYTF.

The chain joins TRBV6-1 to TRBJ2-5; 7 bases map to TRBD2. This CDR3 comprises 14 residues. Trimming removed 5 bases from V and 5 bases from J; junction bases left unmatched: 8. Germline V CDR1 and CDR2: MNHNS, SASEGT. CDR3 in DNA: TGTGCCAGCAGTAGAAGCGTGGGGGGGGAGACCCAGTACTTC. As protein: CASSRSVGGETQYF.

This clonotype occurred many times. J is TRBJ2-5 and V is TRBV6-2 or TRBV6-3; TRBD2 aligns across 7 bases. Germline lookup yields CDR1 MNHEY and CDR2 SVGEGT. After removal of 0 bases from V and 5 bases from J, the junction contained 9 bases not matched to a gene. CDR3 length equals 16 residues. The CDR3 here is CASSYSKTGGAETQYF. The DNA for the CDR3 is TGTGCCAGCAGTTACTCAAAGACGGGGGGAGCCGAGACCCAGTACTTC.

This clonotype was detected ten times or more. The rearrangement joins TRBV28 to TRBJ1-5, with TRBD1 matching 9 bases. The CDR3 consists of 15 residues. V lost 7 bases to trimming and J lost 1 base; unmatched junction nucleotides: 5. Germline values: CDR1 MDHEN, CDR2 SYDVKM. CDR3 nucleotides: TGTGCCAGCACCAGGACAGGGGCGAGCAATCAGCCCCAGCATTTT. This translates into CASTRTGASNQPQHF.

This clonotype was recorded at least ten times. Sequence at one end of the junction differs from germline and may be a read error. CDR3 DNA sequence: TGTGCCAGCAGTTTATGGGACAGGGCCGCCTACGGGCAGTACTTC. Its protein product is CASSLWDRAAYGQYF. The J gene is TRBJ2-7, the V gene TRBV28; 8 nucleotides align to TRBD1. Germline values: CDR1 MDHEN, CDR2 SYDVKM. The CDR3 runs 15 residues.

This clonotype was detected ten times or more. The junction departs from germline at one end; a sequencing error may be responsible. This rearrangement joins TRBV7-7 to TRBJ2-2; D ambiguous. The CDR3 covers 13 residues. The germline V gene has CDR1 SSHAT and CDR2 FNYEAQ (reference sequence). The CDR3 protein is CASSFTEAGELFF. CDR3 DNA: TGTGCTAGCAGCTTTACGGAAGCCGGGGAGCTGTTTTTT.

There are many counts of this clonotype. The rearrangement uses TRBV27 and TRBJ1-2, with D uncertain. The CDR3 is 13 amino acids. Looked up from germline, CDR1 is MNHEY and CDR2 is SMNVEV (reference sequence). Between the trimmed V and J ends, which lost 4 bases and 3 bases, there was a span of 9 bases. The CDR3 here is CASSSGRDYGYTF. The CDR3 nucleotides are TGTGCCAGCAGTTCTGGACGGGACTATGGCTACACCTTC.

This clonotype was seen ten or more times. The chain links TRBV20-1 to TRBJ2-7; D gene uncertain. Germline loops: CDR1 DFQATT, CDR2 SNEGSKA (reference sequence). V was pared by 4 bases and J by 0 bases, with 7 bases between. The CDR3 totals 12 residues. The CDR3 spells CSATESSYEQYF. In DNA, the CDR3 is TGCAGTGCTACCGAGAGCTCCTACGAGCAGTACTTC.

This chain connects TRBV19 to TRBJ2-7; TRBD1 aligns across 7 bases. V lost 7 bases to trimming and J lost 2 bases; unmatched junction nucleotides: 8. Germline values: CDR1 LNHDA, CDR2 SQIVND (reference sequence). The CDR3 length is 14 residues. The CDR3 nucleotides are TGTGCCAGTAAGGACAGGACAAGCGCCTACGAGCAGTACTTC. It specifies CASKDRTSAYEQYF.

This clonotype has a count of ten or more. The chain combines TRBV19 with TRBJ1-1; D is perhaps TRBD1 (6 bases). V dropped 11 bases and J dropped 1 base, with 8 bases sitting between them. CDR1 is LNHDA and CDR2 is SQIVND in the germline V gene (reference sequence). The CDR3 consists of 11 residues. The DNA of the CDR3 is TGTGCCGTACAGGGGAACACTGAAGCTTTCTTT. Translating it yields CAVQGNTEAFF.

At least ten counts were recorded for this clonotype. V is TRBV12-3 or TRBV12-4 and J is TRBJ2-2, with 7 positions matching TRBD1. The CDR3 contains 15 residues. With 6 bases clipped from V and 1 base from J, the junction kept 5 bases outside the gene matches. This CDR3 reads CASRETGRNTGELFF. CDR3 sequence (DNA): TGTGCCAGCAGAGAGACAGGGAGGAACACCGGGGAGCTGTTTTTT.

This rearrangement joins TRBV20-1 to TRBJ2-5, with 13 bases matching TRBD2. V was pared by 0 bases and J by 5 bases, with 6 bases of the junction left unmatched. This CDR3 comprises 16 residues. From germline, CDR1 is DFQATT and CDR2 SNEGSKA (reference sequence). CDR3 loop: CSARDRLAGGWETQYF. In DNA form, the CDR3 reads TGCAGTGCTAGAGATCGACTAGCGGGAGGTTGGGAGACCCAGTACTTC.

This clonotype was seen at least ten times. The chain carries TRBV11-2 and TRBJ1-2; D is ambiguous. CDR3 length: 16 amino acids. Germline V gene sequence: CDR1 SGHAT, CDR2 FQNNGV. Trimming cost V 1 base and J 0 bases, with 12 bases left between them. CDR3 protein: CASSLVRGWANYGYTF. The CDR3 DNA reads as TGTGCCAGCAGCTTAGTAAGAGGTTGGGCTAACTATGGCTACACCTTC.